The TCR beta chain described here comes from a study of blood T cell repertoires in COVID-19. This clone was found once. Assay used: immunoSEQ multiplex PCR; TCRdb lists only in-frame clones, some missing. The table records 30,000 to 40,000 clones, 90% to 95% of them present only once. This clonotype was sampled from a human donor in a cohort sampled during active COVID-19. Sequences were obtained from peripheral blood.

The CDR3 is CASSDLFRRGRGGELFF. CDR3 sequence (DNA): TGCGCCAGCAGTGATCTGTTCCGTCGCGGGAGGGGCGGGGAGCTGTTTTTT. J is TRBJ2-2 and V is TRBV10-2, with 9 nucleotides matching TRBD2. CDR1 WSHSY and CDR2 SAAADI come from the germline V gene. CDR3 size: 17 residues. The V gene end was trimmed by 3 bases and the J gene end by 7 bases; junction bases not matched to a gene: 12.